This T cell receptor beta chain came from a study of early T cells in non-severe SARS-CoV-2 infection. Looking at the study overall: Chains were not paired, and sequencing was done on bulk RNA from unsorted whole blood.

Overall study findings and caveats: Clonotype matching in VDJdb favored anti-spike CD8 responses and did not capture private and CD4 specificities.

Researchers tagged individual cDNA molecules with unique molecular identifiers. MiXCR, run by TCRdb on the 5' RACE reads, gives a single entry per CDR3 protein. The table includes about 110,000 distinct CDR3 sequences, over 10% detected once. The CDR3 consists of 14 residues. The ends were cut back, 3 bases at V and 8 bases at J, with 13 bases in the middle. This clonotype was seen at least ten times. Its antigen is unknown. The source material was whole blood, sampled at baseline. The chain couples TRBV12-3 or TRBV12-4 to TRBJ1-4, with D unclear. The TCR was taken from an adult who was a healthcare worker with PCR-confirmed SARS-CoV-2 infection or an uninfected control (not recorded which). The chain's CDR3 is CASSFERLGEKLFF. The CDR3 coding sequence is TGTGCCAGCAGTTTTGAGAGGCTGGGAGAAAAACTGTTTTTT.